Given below is one T cell receptor beta chain in context. Primers: 60 Vbeta forward and 13 Jbeta reverse. This table comes from immunoSEQ multiplex PCR, and its TCRdb copy is limited to in-frame clones, with some not included. The sample shows some 180,000 clones, 70% to 80% of them seen only once. This sample stems from a study of cytomegalovirus exposure and HLA in healthy donors. Study details: Among 150 million to 200 million T cells, an earlier analysis found about 110 million unique TCR beta sequences. Early released data comprised 75 million to 100 million unique TCRs from HLA-typed donors.

The V gene lost 5 bases and the J gene lost 0 bases, with 5 bases spanning the gap. CDR1 and CDR2 (germline): LNHDA, SQIVND (reference sequence). The CDR3 length is 13 residues. This chain links TRBV19 with TRBJ1-3, with D hard to call. The sequence derives from a man under 40 in good health and CMV-seronegative. Sequences were obtained from PBMCs. CDR3 in DNA: TGTGCCAGTAGTCGCGACTCTGGAAACACCATATATTTT. It codes for CASSRDSGNTIYF.